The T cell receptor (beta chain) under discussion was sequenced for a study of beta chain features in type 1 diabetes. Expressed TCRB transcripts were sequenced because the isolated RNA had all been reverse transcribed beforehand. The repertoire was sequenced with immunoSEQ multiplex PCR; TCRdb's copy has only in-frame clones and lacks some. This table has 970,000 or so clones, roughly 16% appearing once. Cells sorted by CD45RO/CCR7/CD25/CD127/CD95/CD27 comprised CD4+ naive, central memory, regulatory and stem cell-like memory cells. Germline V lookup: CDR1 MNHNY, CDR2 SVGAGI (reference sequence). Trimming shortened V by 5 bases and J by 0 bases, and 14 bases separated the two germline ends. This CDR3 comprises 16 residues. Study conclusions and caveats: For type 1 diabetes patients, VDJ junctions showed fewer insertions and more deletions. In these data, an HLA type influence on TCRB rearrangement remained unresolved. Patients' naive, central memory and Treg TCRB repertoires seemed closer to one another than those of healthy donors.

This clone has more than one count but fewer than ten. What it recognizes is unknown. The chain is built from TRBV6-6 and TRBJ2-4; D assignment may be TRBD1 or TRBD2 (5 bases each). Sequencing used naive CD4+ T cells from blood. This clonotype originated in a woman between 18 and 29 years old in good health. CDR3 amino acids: CASSVQGALAKNIQYF. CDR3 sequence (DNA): TGTGCCAGCAGTGTCCAGGGAGCATTAGCCAAAAACATTCAGTACTTC.